What follows are 2 T cell receptor beta chains derived from one specimen sequenced in a study of cytomegalovirus exposure and HLA in healthy donors. PCR was performed using 60 Vbeta and 13 Jbeta primers. The data were produced by immunoSEQ multiplex PCR, yet TCRdb's version contains in-frame clones alone and is incomplete. This table holds approximately 52,000 clones, roughly 70% found once. Sample: PBMCs. These receptors were taken from a middle-aged man in good health and CMV-seropositive.

Remarks on this clone: Other nucleotide sequences in the sample specify the same CDR3. V and J are TRBV19 and TRBJ1-5; 7 bases match TRBD1. CDR1 is LNHDA and CDR2 is SQIVND in the germline V gene (reference sequence). The CDR3 loop spans 16 amino acids. The ends lost 6 bases at V and 1 base at J; junction bases unmatched: 9. CDR3 nucleotides: TGTGCCAGTAGCAAAACAGGGGAAGGGAGCAATCAGCCCCAGCATTTT. It specifies CASSKTGEGSNQPQHF.

This chain links TRBV6-5 with TRBJ2-7; D unclear. Germline CDR1 and CDR2: MNHEY and SVGAGI. The CDR3 length is 14 residues. V was pared by 6 bases and J by 0 bases, with 12 bases between. This chain's CDR3 is CASSLDGYSYEQYF. CDR3 DNA: TGTGCCAGCAGCCTAGACGGGTACTCCTACGAGCAGTACTTC.